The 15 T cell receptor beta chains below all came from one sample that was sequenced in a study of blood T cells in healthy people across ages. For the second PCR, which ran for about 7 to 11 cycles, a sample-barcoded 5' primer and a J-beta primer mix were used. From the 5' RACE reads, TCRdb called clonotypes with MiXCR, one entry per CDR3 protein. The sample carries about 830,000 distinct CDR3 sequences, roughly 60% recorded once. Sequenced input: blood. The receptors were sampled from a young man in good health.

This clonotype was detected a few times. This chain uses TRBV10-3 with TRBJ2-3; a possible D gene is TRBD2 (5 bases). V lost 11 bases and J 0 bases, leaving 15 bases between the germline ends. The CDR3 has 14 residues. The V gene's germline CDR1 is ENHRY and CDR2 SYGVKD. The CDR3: CAARSGLSTDTQYF. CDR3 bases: TGTGCCGCCCGTTCGGGGTTGAGCACAGATACGCAGTATTTT.

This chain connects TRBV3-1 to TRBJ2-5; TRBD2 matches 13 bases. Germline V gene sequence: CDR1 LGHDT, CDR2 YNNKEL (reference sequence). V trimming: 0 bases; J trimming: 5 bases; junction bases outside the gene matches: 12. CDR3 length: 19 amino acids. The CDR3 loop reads CASSQDLYETSGGRETQYF. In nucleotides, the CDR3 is TGTGCCAGCAGCCAAGATCTTTACGAGACTAGCGGGGGGAGGGAGACCCAGTACTTC.

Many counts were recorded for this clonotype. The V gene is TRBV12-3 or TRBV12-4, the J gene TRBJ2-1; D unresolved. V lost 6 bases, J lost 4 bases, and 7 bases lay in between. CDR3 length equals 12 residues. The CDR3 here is CASSFGYNEQFF. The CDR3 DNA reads TGTGCCAGCAGCTTCGGATACAATGAGCAGTTCTTC.

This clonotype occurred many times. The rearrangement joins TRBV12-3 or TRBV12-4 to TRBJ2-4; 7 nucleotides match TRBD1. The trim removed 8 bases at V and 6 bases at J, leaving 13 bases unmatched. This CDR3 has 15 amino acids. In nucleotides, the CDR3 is TGTGCCAGCCGCGAAGCACAGGGGTGGGGAAACATTCAGTACTTC. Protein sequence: CASREAQGWGNIQYF.

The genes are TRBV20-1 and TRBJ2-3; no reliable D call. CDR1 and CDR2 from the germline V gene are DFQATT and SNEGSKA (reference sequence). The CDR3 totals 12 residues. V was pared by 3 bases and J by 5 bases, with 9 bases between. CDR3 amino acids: CSASLGRDTQYF. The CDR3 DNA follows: TGCAGTGCTAGTCTCGGGCGAGATACGCAGTATTTT.

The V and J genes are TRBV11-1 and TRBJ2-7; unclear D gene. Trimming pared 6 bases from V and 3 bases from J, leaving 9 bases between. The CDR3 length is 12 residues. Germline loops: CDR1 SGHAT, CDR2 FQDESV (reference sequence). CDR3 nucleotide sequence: TGTGCCAGCAGGGGTGCAGACTACGAGCAGTACTTC. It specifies CASRGADYEQYF.

CDR3 amino acids: CATSPGRKQGASETQYF. In nucleotides, the CDR3 is TGTGCCACCAGCCCAGGTCGGAAACAGGGGGCCTCAGAGACCCAGTACTTC. The chain employs TRBV24-1 and TRBJ2-5, with TRBD1 identical over 9 bases. J was trimmed by 4 bases and V by 7 bases; bases with no gene match: 15. This CDR3 contains 17 residues. CDR1 and CDR2 from the germline V gene are KGHDR and SFDVKD.

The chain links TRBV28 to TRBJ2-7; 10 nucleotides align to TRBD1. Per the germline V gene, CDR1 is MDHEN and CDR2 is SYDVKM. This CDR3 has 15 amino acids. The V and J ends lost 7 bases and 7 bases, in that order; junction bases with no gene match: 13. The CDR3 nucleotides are TGTGCCAGCACCCTTCTCGGGACAGGGGAAGGGGAGCAGTACTTC. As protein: CASTLLGTGEGEQYF. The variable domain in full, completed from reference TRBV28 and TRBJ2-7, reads DVKVTQSSRYLVKRTGEKVFLECVQDMDHENMFWYRQDPGLGLRLIYFSYDVKMKEKGDIPEGYSVSREKKERFSLILESASTNQTSMYLCASTLLGTGEGEQYFGPGTRLTVT.

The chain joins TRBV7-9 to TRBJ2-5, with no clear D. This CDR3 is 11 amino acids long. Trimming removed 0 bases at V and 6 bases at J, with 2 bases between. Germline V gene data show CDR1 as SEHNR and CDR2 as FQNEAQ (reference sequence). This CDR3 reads CASSLAKTQYF. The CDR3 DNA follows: TGTGCCAGCAGCTTAGCGAAGACCCAGTACTTC.

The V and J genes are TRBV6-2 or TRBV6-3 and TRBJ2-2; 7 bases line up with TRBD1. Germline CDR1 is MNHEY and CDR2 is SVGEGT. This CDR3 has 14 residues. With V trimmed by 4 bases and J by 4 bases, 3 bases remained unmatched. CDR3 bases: TGTGCCAGCAGTTCGGGACAGCGCACCGGGGAGCTGTTTTTT. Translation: CASSSGQRTGELFF.

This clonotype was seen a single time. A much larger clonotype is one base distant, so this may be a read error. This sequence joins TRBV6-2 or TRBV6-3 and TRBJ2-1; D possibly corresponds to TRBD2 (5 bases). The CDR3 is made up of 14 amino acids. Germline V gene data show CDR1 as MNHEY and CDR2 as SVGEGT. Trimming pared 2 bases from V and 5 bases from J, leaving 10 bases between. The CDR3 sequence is CASSYGLAHNEQFF. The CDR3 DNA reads TGTGCCAGCAGTTACGGGCTAGCCCACAATGAGCAGTTCTTC.

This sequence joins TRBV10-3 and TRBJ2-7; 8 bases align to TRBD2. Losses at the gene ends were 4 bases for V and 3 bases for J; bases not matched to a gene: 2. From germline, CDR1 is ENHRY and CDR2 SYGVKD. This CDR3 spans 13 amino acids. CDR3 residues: CAISGTSSYEQYF. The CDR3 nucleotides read TGTGCCATCAGTGGGACTAGCAGCTACGAGCAGTACTTC.

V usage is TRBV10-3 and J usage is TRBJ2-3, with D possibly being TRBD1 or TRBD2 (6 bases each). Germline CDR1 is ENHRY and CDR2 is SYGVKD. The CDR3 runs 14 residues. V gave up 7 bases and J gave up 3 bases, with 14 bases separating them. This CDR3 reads CAITPGAGTDTQYF. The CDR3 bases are TGTGCCATCACTCCGGGGGCCGGAACAGATACGCAGTATTTT.

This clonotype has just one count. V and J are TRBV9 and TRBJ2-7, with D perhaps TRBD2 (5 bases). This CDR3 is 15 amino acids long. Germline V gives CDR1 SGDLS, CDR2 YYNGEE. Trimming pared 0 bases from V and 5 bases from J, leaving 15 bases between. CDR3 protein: CASSVEGSRADEQYF. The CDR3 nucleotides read TGTGCCAGCAGCGTAGAGGGTTCGAGGGCTGACGAGCAGTACTTC.

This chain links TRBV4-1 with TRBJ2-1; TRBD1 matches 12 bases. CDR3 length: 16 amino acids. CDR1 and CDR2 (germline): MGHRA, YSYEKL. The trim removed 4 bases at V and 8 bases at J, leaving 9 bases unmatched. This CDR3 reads CASSLSPGQGAYEQFF. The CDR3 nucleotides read TGCGCCAGCAGCCTCTCTCCGGGACAGGGGGCCTATGAGCAGTTCTTC.